The present entry profiles one T cell receptor beta chain with its context. It lacks a known antigen. At one end, the junction sequence differs from germline, possibly due to a read error. High-throughput TCR beta sequencing profiled peripheral blood CD8+ and CD4+ T cells from healthy donors, Susac syndrome patients and multiple sclerosis patients. The Susac syndrome patients fulfilled recently defined diagnostic criteria for definite or probable disease. Bulk CD8+ and CD4+ T cells were purified by magnetic negative isolation, while CD8+ TEMRA cells were enriched using FACS. Blood was drawn into EDTA tubes, processed within 24 hours, and PBMCs were isolated by density gradient centrifugation. PBMCs intended for TCR sequencing were cryopreserved in liquid nitrogen and thawed later in a water bath at 37 degrees C. The sorted or isolated CD4+, CD8+ and CD8+ TEMRA cells had a purity of 90% or higher.

The entry originates in a study of CD8 T cells in Susac syndrome (dated by TCRdb to the late 2010s). In the study overall: Of the Susac syndrome patients who were sequenced, eight were in clinical remission while roughly 6 had clinically active disease. At blood withdrawal, Susac syndrome patients were either therapy-naive, taking corticosteroids (in some cases with IVIg as well), or taking IVIg alone. Repertoire sequencing was used to test whether CD8+ T cell activation and differentiation in Susac syndrome was antigen driven. The study compared CD8+ T cell repertoire clonality among approximately twelve healthy donors, approximately 14 Susac syndrome patients and approximately 16 multiple sclerosis patients.

CDR1 and CDR2, per the germline V gene, are ENHRY and SYGVKD. The CDR3 spans 17 residues, from the cysteine through the phenylalanine. Just CDR3 DNA is preserved here, 51 bases in frame from base 1. RNA was extracted using the RNeasy kit, and about 0.5 to 1 microgram was reverse transcribed with random hexamers. The immunoSEQ multiplex PCR assay, covering 54 Vbeta and 13 Jbeta segments, was used to amplify TCR beta CDR3 regions. Bias from PCR amplification was corrected by using a synthetic template baseline for primer optimization and for computational correction. The authors' pipeline ran thus. Reads were assigned to V, D and J genes according to IMGT and analyzed in immunoSEQ Analyzer, with only productive sequences retained. Clonality was calculated as one minus the Shannon entropy normalized by log2 of the number of productive unique sequences. Public and private clones were assessed among the 100 most prevalent clones of each patient and control. Clones were defined as Susac-specific if absent from the healthy and MS cohorts, from roughly 1,100 published viral clones and from other ImmuneACCESS disease sequences. The public reads were quality trimmed at Q25 with fastp and then assembled into clones with MiXCR by TCRdb, keeping productive beta chains. Entries are consolidated by CDR3 protein sequence, retaining the most common genes and DNA. The V and J calls were determined by TCRdb, not by the authors. The sample table holds approximately 120,000 distinct CDR3 sequences, of which around 94% were seen once. 0.21% of the sample is taken by the ten largest.

The full study reports these points: The TCR sequencing and HLA analysis was acknowledged to have included a relatively small number of individuals. Sixteen and five Susac-specific public clones were found in the total CD8+ and CD8+ TEMRA repertoires, respectively. Clonal expansion was observed in Susac syndrome CD8+ repertoires, with the highest expansion in CD8+ TEMRA cells and greater expansion in clinically active than in remitting patients.

Sequencing was carried out using CD8+ T cells from PBMCs. The V and J segments used are TRBV10-3 and TRBJ2-7; TRBD1 is a weak D gene call, 5 bases matching. The receptor's source is a human donor with Susac syndrome. Here is the DNA: TGTGCCATCAGTTACTTTCGACCTGACAGTTTCGCGAGCGAGAAGTACTTC. This is translated as CAISYFRPDSFASEKYF.